The 32 T cell receptor beta chains given below trace back to one sample, sequenced in a study of control samples from healthy donors and cancer patients. Produced via immunoSEQ multiplex PCR; TCRdb's table is partial and in-frame only. The table has approximately 100,000 clones, 90% seen once; the top ten hold roughly 4.4%. Input material: blood. Receptors originate from a human donor in good health. The donor label of this sample is uncertain.

The gene calls are TRBV5-1 and TRBJ1-5; D is ambiguous. Trimming shortened V by 4 bases and J by 1 base, and 9 bases separated the two germline ends. Germline values: CDR1 SGHRS, CDR2 YFSETQ. The CDR3 runs 14 residues. CDR3 nucleotide sequence: TGCGCCAGCAGCGCAGACGAGAGCAATCAGCCCCAGCATTTT. Its protein product is CASSADESNQPQHF.

The chain links TRBV19 to TRBJ1-3; 9 bases map to TRBD1. J was trimmed by 0 bases and V by 7 bases; bases with no gene match: 4. Germline CDR1 is LNHDA and CDR2 is SQIVND (reference sequence). This CDR3 spans 15 amino acids. The CDR3 DNA follows: TGTGCCAGTACCCGGACAGGGGACTCTGGAAACACCATATATTTT. Protein sequence: CASTRTGDSGNTIYF.

V and J are TRBV24-1 and TRBJ2-3; perhaps D is TRBD1 or TRBD2 (6 bases each). CDR1 is KGHDR, CDR2 SFDVKD, per germline. Between the trimmed V and J ends, which lost 9 bases and 5 bases, there was a span of 23 bases. CDR3 size: 16 residues. CDR3 amino acids: CATGADAAGGGDTQYF. DNA for the CDR3: TGTGCCACCGGCGCAGACGCGGCCGGGGGCGGAGATACGCAGTATTTT.

V is TRBV24-1 and J is TRBJ1-4; D possibly corresponds to TRBD1 (6 bases). Germline V gene data show CDR1 as KGHDR and CDR2 as SFDVKD. Trimming shortened V by 2 bases and J by 8 bases, and 8 bases separated the two germline ends. The CDR3 consists of 13 residues. The CDR3 spells CATSDSGDEKLFF. The CDR3 DNA sequence: TGTGCCACCAGTGATTCAGGGGACGAAAAACTGTTTTTT.

The chain joins TRBV7-3 to TRBJ2-6; D is unclear. CDR1 and CDR2 from the germline V gene are SGHTA and FQGTGA. The V gene lost 3 bases and the J gene lost 1 base, with 7 bases spanning the gap. The CDR3 has 15 amino acids. The CDR3 protein is CASSFGGSGANVLTF. As DNA, the CDR3 is TGTGCCAGCAGCTTTGGTGGGTCTGGGGCCAACGTCCTGACTTTC.

This chain links TRBV6-5 with TRBJ1-6; possible D gene TRBD1, 5 bases. CDR3 length: 15 residues. Trimming removed 7 bases from V and 0 bases from J, with 10 bases in between. Looked up from germline, CDR1 is MNHEY and CDR2 is SVGAGI. CDR3 region: CASTQTDSYNSPLHF. CDR3 nucleotides: TGTGCCAGCACTCAGACAGACTCCTATAATTCACCCCTCCACTTT.

This clone appeared a few times. The chain combines TRBV19 with TRBJ1-6; no clear D gene. The CDR3 covers 14 residues. Germline V CDR1 and CDR2: LNHDA, SQIVND (reference sequence). V lost 6 bases to trimming and J lost 8 bases, with 14 bases between them. The CDR3 here is CASSSSENDSPLHF. The CDR3 DNA follows: TGTGCCAGTAGCAGTTCGGAAAACGATTCACCCCTCCACTTT.

The chain carries TRBV12-5 and TRBJ2-7; unclear D gene. The CDR3 runs to 11 residues. CDR1 and CDR2 from the germline V gene are LGHNT and FRNRAP. V was pared by 5 bases and J by 7 bases, with 9 bases between. This CDR3 is CASGIQNEQYF. CDR3 nucleotides: TGTGCTAGTGGTATCCAGAATGAGCAGTACTTC.

The rearrangement uses TRBV18 and TRBJ1-1; D is possibly TRBD1 (5 bases). V dropped 3 bases and J dropped 0 bases, with 11 bases sitting between them. Per the germline V gene, CDR1 is KGHSH and CDR2 is LQKENI. This CDR3 contains 15 residues. CDR3 DNA sequence: TGTGCCAGCTCACCGGTTAAACAGGTGAACACTGAAGCTTTCTTT. It codes for CASSPVKQVNTEAFF. The full variable domain, rest sourced from reference TRBV18 and TRBJ1-1, is NAGVMQNPRHLVRRRGQEARLRCSPMKGHSHVYWYRQLPEEGLKFMVYLQKENIIDESGMPKERFSAEFPKEGPSILRIQQVVRGDSAAYFCASSPVKQVNTEAFFGQGTRLTVV.

The rearrangement uses TRBV2 and TRBJ1-3, with 9 nucleotides matching TRBD1. CDR3 length equals 14 residues. CDR1 is SNHLY and CDR2 is FYNNEI in the germline V gene. The ends lost 7 bases at V and 0 bases at J; junction bases unmatched: 1. The CDR3, as DNA: TGTGCCAGCACACAGGGGGCCTCTGGAAACACCATATATTTT. As protein: CASTQGASGNTIYF.

This chain connects TRBV6-5 to TRBJ2-7; TRBD2 agrees at 7 bases. J gave up 7 bases and V 6 bases, and 6 bases lay outside the gene matches. The germline gives CDR1 MNHEY, CDR2 SVGAGI. The length of the CDR3 is 12 residues. CDR3 region: CASRGGTTEQYF. The DNA of the CDR3 is TGTGCCAGCAGAGGAGGGACTACTGAGCAGTACTTC.

The rearrangement joins TRBV28 to TRBJ1-5; D gene unclear. Germline-derived CDR1 and CDR2 are MDHEN and SYDVKM. CDR3 length: 13 residues. Trimming left V 3 bases short and J 4 bases short, with 7 bases between. CDR3 in amino acids: CASSFTQNQPQHF. The CDR3 bases are TGTGCCAGCAGTTTCACTCAAAATCAGCCCCAGCATTTT.

The chain recombines TRBV19 with TRBJ1-5; tentative D call: TRBD1 (5 bases). The CDR3 runs 14 residues. Germline V gene lookup returns CDR1 LNHDA and CDR2 SQIVND (reference sequence). V lost 3 bases, J lost 7 bases, and 13 bases lay in between. This chain's CDR3 is CASSMAGGKQPQHF. DNA of the CDR3: TGTGCCAGTAGTATGGCGGGGGGAAAACAGCCCCAGCATTTT.

The chain has TRBV5-1 and TRBJ2-1; 13 bases agree with TRBD2. The ends lost 6 bases at V and 6 bases at J; junction bases unmatched: 6. The CDR3 length is 15 residues. Germline loops: CDR1 SGHRS, CDR2 YFSETQ. The CDR3 bases are TGCGCCAGCACCTTCGGGACTAGCGGGGTCAATGAGCAGTTCTTC. Its protein is CASTFGTSGVNEQFF.

This chain uses TRBV5-1 with TRBJ1-4, with D unclear. The length of the CDR3 is 17 residues. The V and J ends lost 4 bases and 4 bases respectively, with 20 bases between them. Germline CDR1 SGHRS, CDR2 YFSETQ. CDR3 protein: CASSPVPPRESNEKLFF. CDR3 sequence (DNA): TGCGCCAGCAGCCCCGTACCCCCCAGAGAGAGTAATGAAAAACTGTTTTTT.

The rearrangement links TRBV13 to TRBJ2-5; possibly TRBD2 for D (7 bases). Trimming pared 3 bases from V and 8 bases from J, leaving 16 bases between. The CDR3 is 14 residues long. The germline V gene has CDR1 PRHDT and CDR2 FYEKMQ (reference sequence). The CDR3 coding sequence is TGTGCCAGCAGCTTTCGGGGGGCCACGGGCACCCAGTACTTC. This translates into CASSFRGATGTQYF.

The genes are TRBV6-5 and TRBJ1-3; D not certain. The length of the CDR3 is 12 residues. The ends were cut back, 6 bases at V and 7 bases at J, with 10 bases in the middle. Germline loops: CDR1 MNHEY, CDR2 SVGAGI. The CDR3 reads CASSPLRNTIYF. In DNA, the CDR3 is TGTGCCAGCAGCCCACTTAGGAACACCATATATTTT.

This chain uses TRBV5-1 with TRBJ2-1, with 7 bases that match TRBD1. The J segment lost 2 bases and the V segment lost 4 bases, leaving 3 bases of the junction unmatched. Germline-derived CDR1 and CDR2 are SGHRS and YFSETQ. This CDR3 has 14 amino acids. Written as DNA, the CDR3 is TGCGCCAGCAGCCCCGGGACAGCCTACAATGAGCAGTTCTTC. Translation gives CASSPGTAYNEQFF.

The chain couples TRBV7-2 to TRBJ2-3; D may match TRBD1 or TRBD2 (5 bases each). The CDR3 contains 14 residues. V was clipped by 4 bases and J by 4 bases, with 12 bases between them. Per the germline V gene, CDR1 is SGHTA and CDR2 is FQGNSA. The CDR3 DNA sequence: TGTGCCAGCAGCTATGGGGGAATGGCAGATACGCAGTATTTT. Protein product: CASSYGGMADTQYF.

V and J are TRBV5-1 and TRBJ1-1; 9 positions agree with TRBD1. Germline V gene sequence: CDR1 SGHRS, CDR2 YFSETQ. The CDR3 runs 14 residues. V lost 0 bases, J lost 5 bases, and 2 bases stayed unmatched. The CDR3: CASSLGGTGTEAFF. The CDR3 bases are TGCGCCAGCAGCTTGGGGGGGACAGGGACTGAAGCTTTCTTT.

This chain joins TRBV6-5 and TRBJ1-5, with D maybe TRBD1 (5 bases). CDR3 length equals 14 residues. Germline values: CDR1 MNHEY, CDR2 SVGAGI. V was trimmed by 6 bases and J by 6 bases, leaving 15 bases between them. The CDR3 nucleotides are TGTGCCAGCAGCGCCCGACAGTTCGGTCAGCCCCAGCATTTT. It specifies CASSARQFGQPQHF.

The genes are TRBV2 and TRBJ2-3; D gene unclear. V was pared by 8 bases and J by 2 bases, with 2 bases between. The CDR3 has 10 amino acids. CDR1 is SNHLY and CDR2 is FYNNEI in the germline V gene. The CDR3 nucleotides read TGTGCCAGCTACACAGATACGCAGTATTTT. It specifies CASYTDTQYF.

V usage is TRBV4-1 and J usage is TRBJ2-3, with TRBD1 matching 8 bases. Per germline, CDR1 MGHRA and CDR2 YSYEKL. The CDR3 sequence is 16 residues long. V dropped 1 base and J dropped 3; count of bases not matched to a gene: 6. CDR3 DNA: TGCGCCAGCAGCCAAGTAGGACAGGGAGAAACAGATACGCAGTATTTT. This translates into CASSQVGQGETDTQYF.

CDR3 sequence reads: CASSPDRGGEQYF. CDR3 nucleotides: TGTGCCAGCAGTCCCGACAGGGGAGGCGAGCAGTACTTC. The gene calls are TRBV27 and TRBJ2-7; 8 bases agree with TRBD1. Germline V gene sequence: CDR1 MNHEY, CDR2 SMNVEV (reference sequence). The junction had 6 bases not matched to a gene; V was cut back by 5 bases and J by 6 bases. This CDR3 is 13 amino acids long.

V gene TRBV20-1 combines with J gene TRBJ1-5; D is uncertain. This CDR3 is built from 14 residues. Germline V CDR1 and CDR2: DFQATT, SNEGSKA (reference sequence). Trimming cost V 3 bases and J 8 bases, with 17 bases left between them. DNA for the CDR3: TGCAGTGCTAGTCCAAATTTAGAGTGGGAGCCCCAGCATTTT. Translating gives CSASPNLEWEPQHF.

V gene TRBV18 combines with J gene TRBJ1-4; 11 nucleotides align to TRBD1. Trimming removed 6 bases from V and 6 bases from J; junction bases left unmatched: 6. This CDR3 comprises 15 residues. Germline-derived CDR1 and CDR2 are KGHSH and LQKENI. CDR3 region: CASSLQDRGHEKLFF. In DNA form, the CDR3 reads TGTGCCAGCTCGCTACAGGACAGGGGGCATGAAAAACTGTTTTTT. Full variable domain (outside the CDR3, taken from reference TRBV18 and TRBJ1-4): NAGVMQNPRHLVRRRGQEARLRCSPMKGHSHVYWYRQLPEEGLKFMVYLQKENIIDESGMPKERFSAEFPKEGPSILRIQQVVRGDSAAYFCASSLQDRGHEKLFFGSGTQLSVL.

This chain connects TRBV7-8 to TRBJ1-1; D is possibly TRBD1 (6 bases). The CDR3 is 16 amino acids. V was shortened by 1 base and J by 3 bases, with 15 bases between the two germline ends. From germline, CDR1 is SGHVS and CDR2 FQNEAQ. The CDR3 DNA sequence: TGTGCCAGCAGCTTAGGGTTGCACAGGGTTCACACTGAAGCTTTCTTT. Translated: CASSLGLHRVHTEAFF. The full variable domain, completed using reference TRBV7-8 and TRBJ1-1, is GAGVSQSPRYKVAKRGQDVALRCDPISGHVSLFWYQQALGQGPEFLTYFQNEAQLDKSGLPSDRFFAERPEGSVSTLKIQRTQQEDSAVYLCASSLGLHRVHTEAFFGQGTRLTVV.

V and J are TRBV6-2 or TRBV6-3 and TRBJ1-1, with D unclear. CDR3 size: 15 residues. CDR1 MNHEY and CDR2 SVGEGT come from the germline V gene. The V end lost 6 bases, the J end lost 0 bases, and 14 bases lay between the germline ends. The CDR3 region is CASSTDWSVNTEAFF. The CDR3, as DNA: TGTGCCAGCAGCACCGATTGGTCAGTGAACACTGAAGCTTTCTTT.

V is TRBV9 and J is TRBJ1-1, with 7 bases matching TRBD1. Germline loops: CDR1 SGDLS, CDR2 YYNGEE. This CDR3 spans 14 amino acids. V trimming: 4 bases; J trimming: 1 base; junction bases outside the gene matches: 4. CDR3 sequence: CASSSGQSNTEAFF. The CDR3 nucleotides read TGTGCCAGCAGCTCGGGACAGTCGAACACTGAAGCTTTCTTT.

The V call is TRBV21-1, the J call TRBJ2-5; the table gives TRBD1 as D, unverified against the DNA. TRBV21-1 is a pseudogene. This CDR3 spans 18 amino acids. This chain's CDR3 is CASSLTRGRRGKQETQYF. Here the CDR3 DNA reads TGTGCCAGCAGCTTAACCAGAGGGCGCAGGGGGAAACAAGAGACCCAGTACTTC.

This chain uses TRBV10-2 with TRBJ2-3; D uncertain. The CDR3 runs to 15 residues. The V gene lost 1 base and the J gene lost 0 bases, with 8 bases spanning the gap. Germline lookup yields CDR1 WSHSY and CDR2 SAAADI. CDR3 region: CASSEWSTSTDTQYF. In DNA, the CDR3 is TGCGCCAGCAGTGAGTGGTCAACTAGCACAGATACGCAGTATTTT.

This clone appeared a single time. The chain couples TRBV7-3 to TRBJ2-3; possible D gene TRBD2, 6 bases. The germline gives CDR1 SGHTA, CDR2 FQGTGA. V was clipped by 4 bases and J by 11 bases, with 16 bases between them. This CDR3 contains 13 residues. CDR3 sequence reads: CASSSQGNGRQYF. CDR3 in DNA: TGTGCCAGCAGCTCCCAGGGAAACGGGAGGCAGTATTTT. The variable domain in full, completed from reference TRBV7-3 and TRBJ2-3, reads GAGVSQTPSNKVTEKGKYVELRCDPISGHTALYWYRQSLGQGPEFLIYFQGTGAADDSGLPNDRFFAVRPEGSVSTLKIQRTERGDSAVYLCASSSQGNGRQYFGPGTRLTVL.